The clone carrying this T cell receptor (beta chain) was counted ten times or more. Its specificity is unknown. TCRdb re-called the 5' RACE reads with MiXCR, one entry per CDR3 protein. The data hold 200,000 or so distinct CDR3 sequences, with roughly 13% observed a single time. The data were obtained in a study of CD8 T cells in ankylosing spondylitis. Regarding the study as a whole: The clones that were linked to disease were reported to be significantly enriched in matched synovial fluid samples from ankylosing spondylitis patients. About 8 highly homologous variants made up a TCR beta motif, and this motif appeared characteristic of ankylosing spondylitis blood. CD8+ disease-linked clones were present at relatively low frequencies in blood. Earlier authors reported some of these motif variants in reactive arthritis synovial fluid and blood.

The CDR3 length is 14 residues. Per germline, CDR1 SQVTM and CDR2 ANQGSEA. Trimming took off 4 bases at V and 1 base at J, with 14 bases between the two ends. The chain links TRBV29-1 to TRBJ2-7, with TRBD2 as a possible D gene (5 bases). The receptor was derived from a female donor with ankylosing spondylitis or in good health (not recorded which). The sequencing input was blood, either unsorted or a sorted T cell fraction (not recorded which). The CDR3 nucleotides are TGCAGCGTTGGAGGTGGGAGTGGTTCCTACGAGCAGTACTTC. It encodes CSVGGGSGSYEQYF.